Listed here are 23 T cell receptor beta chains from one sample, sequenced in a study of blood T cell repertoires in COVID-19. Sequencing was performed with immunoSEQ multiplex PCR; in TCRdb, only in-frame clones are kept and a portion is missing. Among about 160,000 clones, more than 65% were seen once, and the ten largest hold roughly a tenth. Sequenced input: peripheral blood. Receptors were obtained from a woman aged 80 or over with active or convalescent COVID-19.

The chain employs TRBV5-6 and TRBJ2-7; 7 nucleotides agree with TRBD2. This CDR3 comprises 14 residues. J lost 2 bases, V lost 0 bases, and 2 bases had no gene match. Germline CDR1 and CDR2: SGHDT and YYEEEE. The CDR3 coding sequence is TGTGCCAGCAGCTTGGGCGGGAGCGCCTACGAGCAGTACTTC. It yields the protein CASSLGGSAYEQYF.

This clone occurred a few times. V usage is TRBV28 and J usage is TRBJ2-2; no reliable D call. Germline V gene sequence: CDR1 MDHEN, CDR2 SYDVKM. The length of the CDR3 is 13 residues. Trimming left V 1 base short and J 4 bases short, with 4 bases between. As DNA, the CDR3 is TGTGCCAGCAGTTTATTCCGCACCGGGGAGCTGTTTTTT. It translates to CASSLFRTGELFF.

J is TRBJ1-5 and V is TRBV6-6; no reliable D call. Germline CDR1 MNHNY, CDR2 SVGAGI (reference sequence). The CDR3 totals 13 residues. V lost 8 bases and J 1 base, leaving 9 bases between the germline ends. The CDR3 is CASSEVSNQPQHF. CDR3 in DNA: TGTGCCAGCTCGGAGGTCAGCAATCAGCCCCAGCATTTT.

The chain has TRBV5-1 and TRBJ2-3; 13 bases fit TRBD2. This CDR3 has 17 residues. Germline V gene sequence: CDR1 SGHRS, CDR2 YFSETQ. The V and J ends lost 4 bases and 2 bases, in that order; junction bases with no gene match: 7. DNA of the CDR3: TGCGCCAGCAGCCCGGGACTAGCGGGAAGGGCCACAGATACGCAGTATTTT. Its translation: CASSPGLAGRATDTQYF. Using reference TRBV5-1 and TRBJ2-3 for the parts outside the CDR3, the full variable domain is KAGVTQTPRYLIKTRGQQVTLSCSPISGHRSVSWYQQTPGQGLQFLFEYFSETQRNKGNFPGRFSGRQFSNSRSEMNVSTLELGDSALYLCASSPGLAGRATDTQYFGPGTRLTVL.

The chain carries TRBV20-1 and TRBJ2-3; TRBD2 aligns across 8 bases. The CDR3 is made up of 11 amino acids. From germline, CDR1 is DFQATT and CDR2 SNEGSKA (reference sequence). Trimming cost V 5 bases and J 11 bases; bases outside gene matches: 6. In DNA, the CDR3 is TGCAGTGCTCGGACTAGCATCGGGCAGTATTTT. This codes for CSARTSIGQYF.

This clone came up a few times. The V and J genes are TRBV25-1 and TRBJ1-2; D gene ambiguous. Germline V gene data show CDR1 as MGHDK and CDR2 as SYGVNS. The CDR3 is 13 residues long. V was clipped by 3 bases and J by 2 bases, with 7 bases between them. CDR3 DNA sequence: TGTGCCAGCAGTGAGCACGGGAACTATGGCTACACCTTC. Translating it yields CASSEHGNYGYTF.

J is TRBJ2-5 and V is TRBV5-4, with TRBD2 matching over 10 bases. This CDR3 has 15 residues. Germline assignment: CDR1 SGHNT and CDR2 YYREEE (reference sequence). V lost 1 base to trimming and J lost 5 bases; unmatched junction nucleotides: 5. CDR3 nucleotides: TGTGCCAGCAGCTTGCTTTCTAGCGGGAGTGAGACCCAGTACTTC. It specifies CASSLLSSGSETQYF. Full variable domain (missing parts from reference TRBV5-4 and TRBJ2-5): ETGVTQSPTHLIKTRGQQVTLRCSSQSGHNTVSWYQQALGQGPQFIFQYYREEENGRGNFPPRFSGLQFPNYSSELNVNALELDDSALYLCASSLLSSGSETQYFGPGTRLLVL.

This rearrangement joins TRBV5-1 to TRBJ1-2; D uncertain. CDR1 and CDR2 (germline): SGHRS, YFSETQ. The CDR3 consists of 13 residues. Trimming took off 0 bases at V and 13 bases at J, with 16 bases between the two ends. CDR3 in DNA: TGCGCCAGCAGCTTGGAGAAAGTGACGAGGCTCACCTTC. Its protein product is CASSLEKVTRLTF.

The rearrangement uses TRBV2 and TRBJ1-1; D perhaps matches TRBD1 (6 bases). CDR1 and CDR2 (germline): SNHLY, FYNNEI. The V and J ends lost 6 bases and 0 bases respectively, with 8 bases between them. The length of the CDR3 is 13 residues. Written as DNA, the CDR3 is TGTGCCAGCAGAGGACAGCTGAACACTGAAGCTTTCTTT. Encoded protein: CASRGQLNTEAFF. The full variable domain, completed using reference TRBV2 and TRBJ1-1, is EPEVTQTPSHQVTQMGQEVILRCVPISNHLYFYWYRQILGQKVEFLVSFYNNEISEKSEIFDDQFSVERPDGSNFTLKIRSTKLEDSAMYFCASRGQLNTEAFFGQGTRLTVV.

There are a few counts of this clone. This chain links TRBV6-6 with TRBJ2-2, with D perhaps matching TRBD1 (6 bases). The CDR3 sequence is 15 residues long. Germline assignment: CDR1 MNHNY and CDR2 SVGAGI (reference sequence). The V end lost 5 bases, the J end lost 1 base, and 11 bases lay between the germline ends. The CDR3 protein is CASSRGTLNTGELFF. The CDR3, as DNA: TGTGCCAGCAGTCGAGGGACATTGAACACCGGGGAGCTGTTTTTT.

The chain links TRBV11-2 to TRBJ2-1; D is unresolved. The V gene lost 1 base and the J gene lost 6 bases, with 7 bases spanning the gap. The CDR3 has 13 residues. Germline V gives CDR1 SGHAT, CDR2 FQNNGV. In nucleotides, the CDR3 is TGTGCCAGCAGCTTAGTTGGGCTCAATGAGCAGTTCTTC. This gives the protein CASSLVGLNEQFF.

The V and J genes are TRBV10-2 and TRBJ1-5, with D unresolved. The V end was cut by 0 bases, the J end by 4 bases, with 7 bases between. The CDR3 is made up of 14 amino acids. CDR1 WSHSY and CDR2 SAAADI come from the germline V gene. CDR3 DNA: TGCGCCAGCAGTGAGTCGTCGCGGAATCAGCCCCAGCATTTT. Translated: CASSESSRNQPQHF.

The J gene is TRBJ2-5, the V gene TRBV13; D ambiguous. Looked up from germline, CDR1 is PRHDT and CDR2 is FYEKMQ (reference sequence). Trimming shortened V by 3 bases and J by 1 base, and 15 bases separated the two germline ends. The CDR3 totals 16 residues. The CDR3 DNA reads TGTGCCAGCAGCTTCCGACAAGGCCCCCTCCAAGAGACCCAGTACTTC. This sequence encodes CASSFRQGPLQETQYF.

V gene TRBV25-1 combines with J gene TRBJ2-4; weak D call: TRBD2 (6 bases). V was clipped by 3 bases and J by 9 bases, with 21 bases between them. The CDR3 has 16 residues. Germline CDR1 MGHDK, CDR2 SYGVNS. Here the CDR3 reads CASSDRSGQRGVIQYF. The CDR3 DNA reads TGTGCCAGCAGTGACAGATCGGGCCAACGCGGGGTCATTCAGTACTTC. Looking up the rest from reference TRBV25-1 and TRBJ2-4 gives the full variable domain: EADIYQTPRYLVIGTGKKITLECSQTMGHDKMYWYQQDPGMELHLIHYSYGVNSTEKGDLSSESTVSRIRTEHFPLTLESARPSHTSQYLCASSDRSGQRGVIQYFGAGTRLSVL.

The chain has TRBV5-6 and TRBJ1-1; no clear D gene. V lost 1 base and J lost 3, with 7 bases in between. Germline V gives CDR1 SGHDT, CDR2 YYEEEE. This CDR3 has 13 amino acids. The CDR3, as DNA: TGTGCCAGCAGCTTGTTCTCCGACACTGAAGCTTTCTTT. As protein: CASSLFSDTEAFF.

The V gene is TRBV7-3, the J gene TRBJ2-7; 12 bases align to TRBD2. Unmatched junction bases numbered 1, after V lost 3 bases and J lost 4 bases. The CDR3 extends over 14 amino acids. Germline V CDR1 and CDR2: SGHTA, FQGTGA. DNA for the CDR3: TGTGCCAGCAGCTTGCTAGCGGGAGGGTACGAGCAGTACTTC. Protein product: CASSLLAGGYEQYF.

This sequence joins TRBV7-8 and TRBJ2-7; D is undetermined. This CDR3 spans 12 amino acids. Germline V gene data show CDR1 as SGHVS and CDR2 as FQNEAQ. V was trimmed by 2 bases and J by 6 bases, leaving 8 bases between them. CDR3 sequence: CASSLQRGEQYF. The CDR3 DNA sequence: TGTGCCAGCAGCTTACAGCGAGGCGAGCAGTACTTC.

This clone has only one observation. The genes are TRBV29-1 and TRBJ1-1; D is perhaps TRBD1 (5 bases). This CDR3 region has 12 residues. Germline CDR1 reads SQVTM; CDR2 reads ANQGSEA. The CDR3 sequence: CTTLRGYTEAFF. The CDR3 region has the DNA TGCACCACTCTCCGGGGGTACACTGAAGCTTTCTTT. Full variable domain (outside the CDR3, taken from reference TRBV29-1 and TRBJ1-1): SAVISQKPSRDICQRGTSLTIQCQVDSQVTMMFWYRQQPGQSLTLIATANQGSEATYESGFVIDKFPISRPNLTFSTLTVSNMSPEDSSIYLCTTLRGYTEAFFGQGTRLTVV.

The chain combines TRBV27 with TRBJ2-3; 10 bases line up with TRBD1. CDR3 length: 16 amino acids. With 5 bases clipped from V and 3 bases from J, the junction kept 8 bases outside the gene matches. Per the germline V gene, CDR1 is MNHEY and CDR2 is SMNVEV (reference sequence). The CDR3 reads CASSRRDRGGTDTQYF. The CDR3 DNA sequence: TGTGCCAGCAGTAGGCGGGACAGGGGAGGAACAGATACGCAGTATTTT.

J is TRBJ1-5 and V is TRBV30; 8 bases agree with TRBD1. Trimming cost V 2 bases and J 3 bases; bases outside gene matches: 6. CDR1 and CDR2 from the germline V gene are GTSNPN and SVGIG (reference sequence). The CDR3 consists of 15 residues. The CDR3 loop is CAWSTGTGPNQPQHF. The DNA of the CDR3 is TGTGCCTGGAGTACCGGGACAGGACCCAATCAGCCCCAGCATTTT.

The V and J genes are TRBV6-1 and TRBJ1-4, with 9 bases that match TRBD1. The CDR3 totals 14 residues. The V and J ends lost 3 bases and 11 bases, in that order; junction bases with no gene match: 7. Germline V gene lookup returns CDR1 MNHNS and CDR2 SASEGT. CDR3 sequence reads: CASSDRDRARKLFF. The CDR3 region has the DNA TGTGCCAGCAGTGACCGGGACAGGGCGCGGAAACTGTTTTTT.

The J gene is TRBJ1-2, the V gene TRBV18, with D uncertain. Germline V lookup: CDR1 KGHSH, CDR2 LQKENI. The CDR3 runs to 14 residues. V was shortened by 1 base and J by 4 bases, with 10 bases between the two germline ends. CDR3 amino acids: CASSPQGGSYGYTF. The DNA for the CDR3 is TGTGCCAGCTCACCACAGGGTGGGAGCTATGGCTACACCTTC.

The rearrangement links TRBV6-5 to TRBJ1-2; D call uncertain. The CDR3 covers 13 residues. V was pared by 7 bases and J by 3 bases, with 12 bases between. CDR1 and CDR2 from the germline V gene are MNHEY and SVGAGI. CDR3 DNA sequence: TGTGCCAGCAACGATCGGGTGTACTATGGCTACACCTTC. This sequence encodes CASNDRVYYGYTF.